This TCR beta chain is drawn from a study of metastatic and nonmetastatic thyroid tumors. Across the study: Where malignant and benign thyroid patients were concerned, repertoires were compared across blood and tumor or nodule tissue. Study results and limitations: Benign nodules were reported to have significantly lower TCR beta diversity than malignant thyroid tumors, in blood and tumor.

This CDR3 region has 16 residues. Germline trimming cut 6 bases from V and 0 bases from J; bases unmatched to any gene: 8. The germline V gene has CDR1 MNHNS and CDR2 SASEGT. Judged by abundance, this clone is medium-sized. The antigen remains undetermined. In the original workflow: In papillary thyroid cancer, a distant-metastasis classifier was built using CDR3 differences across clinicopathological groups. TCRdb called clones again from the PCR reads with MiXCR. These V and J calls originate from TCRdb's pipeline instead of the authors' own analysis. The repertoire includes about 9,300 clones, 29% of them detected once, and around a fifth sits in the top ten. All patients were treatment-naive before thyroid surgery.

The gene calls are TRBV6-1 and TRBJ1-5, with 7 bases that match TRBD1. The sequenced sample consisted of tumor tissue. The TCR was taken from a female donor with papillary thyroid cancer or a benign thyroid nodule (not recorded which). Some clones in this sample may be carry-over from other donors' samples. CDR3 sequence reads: CASSLQGWASNQPQHF. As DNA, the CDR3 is TGTGCCAGCAGCTTACAGGGGTGGGCTAGCAATCAGCCCCAGCATTTT.